The clone carrying this TCR beta chain was seen at least ten times. The antigen remains undetermined. This record belongs to a study of T cells in Graves' hyperthyroidism and ophthalmopathy. Whole-study findings and limits: Most expanded thyroid clonotypes above 0.001 recurred in blood.

The CDR3 contains 14 residues. V lost 2 bases and J 0 bases, leaving 8 bases between the germline ends. Diagnoses rested on clinical symptoms, serum thyroxine and TRAb, thyroid ultrasound and orbital computed tomography. There were TCR beta CDR3 regions amplified from RNA transcripts. Primed by the HTBI set, a first-round RT-PCR was run on the TCR CDR3. Using its own MiXCR run on the multiplex PCR reads, TCRdb lists one record per CDR3 protein. The repertoire includes 450,000 to 600,000 distinct CDR3 sequences, roughly 15% of them detected once, and approximately 14% sits in the top ten. This clonotype was sampled from a woman in her 40s with Graves' hyperthyroidism. This rearrangement joins TRBV12-3 or TRBV12-4 to TRBJ2-7; D possibly corresponds to TRBD1 (5 bases). The sequencing input was blood. CDR3 sequence: CASSLRQSSYEQYF. CDR3 nucleotide sequence: TGTGCCAGCAGTTTACGACAGAGCTCCTACGAGCAGTACTTC.